Sequencing of this T cell receptor beta chain was carried out in a study of blood T cell repertoires in COVID-19. This CDR3 is built from 14 residues. Germline CDR1 and CDR2: LNHDA and SQIVND (reference sequence). V lost 6 bases to trimming and J lost 1 base, with 12 bases between them. TCRdb's table, derived via immunoSEQ multiplex PCR, lists solely in-frame clones and lacks some. The table includes 350,000 or so clones, about 92% detected once. The V and J genes are TRBV19 and TRBJ1-1; no firm D call. Specimen: PBMCs or T cells enriched from blood (not recorded which). The source of this sequence is a woman aged 25-40 years who had recovered from COVID-19. The CDR3 sequence is CASRRDLGNTEAFF. For the CDR3, the DNA is TGTGCCAGTAGGAGGGATCTTGGGAACACTGAAGCTTTCTTT.